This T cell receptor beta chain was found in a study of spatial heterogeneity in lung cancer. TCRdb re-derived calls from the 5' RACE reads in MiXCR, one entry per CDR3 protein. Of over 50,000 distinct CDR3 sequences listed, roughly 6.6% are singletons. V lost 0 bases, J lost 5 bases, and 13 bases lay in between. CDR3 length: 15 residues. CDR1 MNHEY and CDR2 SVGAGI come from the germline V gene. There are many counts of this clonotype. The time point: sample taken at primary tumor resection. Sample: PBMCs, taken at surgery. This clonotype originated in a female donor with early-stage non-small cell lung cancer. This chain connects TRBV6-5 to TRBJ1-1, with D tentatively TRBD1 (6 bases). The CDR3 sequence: CASSYSRAGETEAFF. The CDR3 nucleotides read TGTGCCAGCAGTTACTCGAGGGCAGGGGAAACTGAAGCTTTCTTT.